The 2 T cell receptor beta chains in this list originate from one sample, sequenced in a study of T cell responses to AZD1222 COVID-19 vaccine. Generated by immunoSEQ multiplex PCR, the TCRdb table keeps only in-frame clones and is missing some. Here the sample spans about 180,000 clones, around 90% being singletons. The specimen comprised peripheral blood, sampled on day 0 of AZD1222 vaccination. These receptors were collected from an adult in good health.

J is TRBJ1-2 and V is TRBV25-1, with a possible D match to TRBD1 (6 bases). The CDR3 length is 15 residues. CDR1 is MGHDK and CDR2 is SYGVNS in the germline V gene. Deletions cut 1 base from V and 5 bases from J, with 14 bases between. The CDR3 bases are TGTGCCAGCAGTGAATCTCGGGGGCTAGGTTATGGCTACACCTTC. Translating it yields CASSESRGLGYGYTF.

The chain joins TRBV7-2 to TRBJ2-1, with D tentatively TRBD1 (6 bases). The ends were cut back, 4 bases at V and 7 bases at J, with 17 bases in the middle. CDR3 length: 15 residues. Germline CDR1 is SGHTA and CDR2 is FQGNSA. The CDR3 is CASSSVGATWNEQFF. Written as DNA, the CDR3 is TGTGCCAGCAGCTCCGTGGGGGCTACTTGGAATGAGCAGTTCTTC. Variable domain in full (rest from reference TRBV7-2 and TRBJ2-1): GAGVSQSPSNKVTEKGKDVELRCDPISGHTALYWYRQSLGQGLEFLIYFQGNSAPDKSGLPSDRFSAERTGGSVSTLTIQRTQQEDSAVYLCASSSVGATWNEQFFGPGTRLTVL.